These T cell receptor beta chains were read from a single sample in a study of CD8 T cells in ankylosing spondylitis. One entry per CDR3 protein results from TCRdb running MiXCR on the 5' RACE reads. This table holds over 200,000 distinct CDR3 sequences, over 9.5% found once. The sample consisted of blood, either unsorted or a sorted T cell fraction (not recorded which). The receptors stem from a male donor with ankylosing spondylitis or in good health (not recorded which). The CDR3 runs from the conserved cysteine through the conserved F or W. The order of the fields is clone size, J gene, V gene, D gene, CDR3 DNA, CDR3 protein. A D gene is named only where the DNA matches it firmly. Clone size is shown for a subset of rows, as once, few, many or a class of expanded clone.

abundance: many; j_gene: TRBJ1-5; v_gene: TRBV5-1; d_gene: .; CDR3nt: TGCGCCAGCAGCTCATTCCCAGGGAGCAATCAGCCCCAGCATTTT; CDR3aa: CASSSFPGSNQPQHF
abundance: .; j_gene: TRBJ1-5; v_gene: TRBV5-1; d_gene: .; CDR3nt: TGCGCCAGCAGCTTGGACGTGGGAATAGGACAGCCCCAGCATTTT; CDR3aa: CASSLDVGIGQPQHF
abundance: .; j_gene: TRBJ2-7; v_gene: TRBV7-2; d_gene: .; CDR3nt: TGTGCCAGCAGCTTAGTCGTCGGTGGCGGCCACTACGAGCAGTACTTC; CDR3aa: CASSLVVGGGHYEQYF
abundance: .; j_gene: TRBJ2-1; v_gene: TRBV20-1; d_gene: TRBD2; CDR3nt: TGCAGTGCTAGAAGTCCTAGCGGGGGAGCCTACAATGAGCAGTTCTTC; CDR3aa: CSARSPSGGAYNEQFF
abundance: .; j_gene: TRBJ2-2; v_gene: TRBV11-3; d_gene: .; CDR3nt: TGTGCCAGCAGCTTCTCCGGGGCGCGTACCGGGGAGCTGTTTTTT; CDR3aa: CASSFSGARTGELFF
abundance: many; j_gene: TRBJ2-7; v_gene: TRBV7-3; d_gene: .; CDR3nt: TGTGCCAGCAGCTCCACGGGGGCTACCGAGCAGTACTTC; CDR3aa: CASSSTGATEQYF
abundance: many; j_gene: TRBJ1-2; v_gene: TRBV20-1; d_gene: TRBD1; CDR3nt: TGCAGTGCTAGAGATGCCCGGACAGGGTATGGCTACACCTTC; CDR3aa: CSARDARTGYGYTF
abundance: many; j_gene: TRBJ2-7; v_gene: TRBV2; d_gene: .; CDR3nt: TGTGCCAGCAGTGAAGCGCCTCTTGCCGTCTTC; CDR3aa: CASSEAPLAVF
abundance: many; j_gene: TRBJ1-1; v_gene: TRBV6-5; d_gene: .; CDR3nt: TGTGCCAGCAGTTACGAGCCTTACACTGAAGCTTTCTTT; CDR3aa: CASSYEPYTEAFF
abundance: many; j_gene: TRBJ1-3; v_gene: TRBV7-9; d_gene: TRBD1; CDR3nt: TGTGCCAGCAGCCCATCGGACAGGAACGCGAACACCATATATTTT; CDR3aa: CASSPSDRNANTIYF
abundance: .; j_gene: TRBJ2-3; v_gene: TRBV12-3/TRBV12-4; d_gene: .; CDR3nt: TGTGCCAGCCTTAGGGGATCTAGCACAGATACGCAGTATTTT; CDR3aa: CASLRGSSTDTQYF
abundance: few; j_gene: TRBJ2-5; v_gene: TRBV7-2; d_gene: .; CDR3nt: TGTGCCAGCAGCAACAGAGGACGGAACCAAGAGACCCAGTACTTC; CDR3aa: CASSNRGRNQETQYF
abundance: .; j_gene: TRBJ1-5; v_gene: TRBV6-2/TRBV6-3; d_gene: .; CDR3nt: TGTGCCAGCAACCCCGCGGGGACATATAATCAGCCCCAGCATTTT; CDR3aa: CASNPAGTYNQPQHF
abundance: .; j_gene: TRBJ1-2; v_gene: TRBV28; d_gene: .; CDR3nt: TGTGCCAGCAGTCGGAATGAGAACTATGGCTACACCTTC; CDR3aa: CASSRNENYGYTF
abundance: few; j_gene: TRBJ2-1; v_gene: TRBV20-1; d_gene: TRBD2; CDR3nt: TGCAGTGCTACGACTAGCCGCTCCTACAATGAGCAGTTCTTC; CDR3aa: CSATTSRSYNEQFF
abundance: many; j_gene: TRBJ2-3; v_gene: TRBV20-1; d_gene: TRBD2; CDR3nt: TGCAGTGCGAGTAGCGGGGAATCCACAGATACGCAGTATTTT; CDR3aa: CSASSGESTDTQYF
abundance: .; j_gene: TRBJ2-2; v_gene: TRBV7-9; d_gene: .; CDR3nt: TGTGCCAGCAGCTTAGCGAACACCCAGGCCGGGGAGCTGTTTTTT; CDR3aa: CASSLANTQAGELFF